A single sample gave rise to the 11 T cell receptor beta chains below, sequenced in a study of memory CD4+ T cells and cytomegalovirus serostatus. Here immunoSEQ multiplex PCR was the method, and the copy in TCRdb shows in-frame clones only, minus some. Of more than 40,000 clones detected, about 82% appear once; the ten largest clones hold about 6%. Single viable CD3+CD4+CD8-CD45RO+ cells were sorted as the memory CD4+ T cells. The sequenced material came from memory CD4+ T cells from blood. The source of these receptors is an adult in good health and CMV-seronegative.

V is TRBV9 and J is TRBJ2-3; unclear D gene. The CDR3 extends over 13 amino acids. In germline, CDR1 is SGDLS, CDR2 YYNGEE. Trimming removed 3 bases at V and 2 bases at J, with 7 bases between. The CDR3 bases are TGTGCCAGCAGCGGACTTCTCACAGATACGCAGTATTTT. Protein sequence: CASSGLLTDTQYF.

The chain links TRBV28 to TRBJ1-2; 10 positions match TRBD1. CDR1 and CDR2 from the germline V gene are MDHEN and SYDVKM. The V segment lost 7 bases and the J segment 7 bases; nucleotides outside the gene matches: 6. This CDR3 is built from 13 residues. The CDR3 region is CASTGQGPLGYTF. CDR3 in DNA: TGTGCCAGCACGGGACAGGGGCCTCTTGGCTACACCTTC.

J is TRBJ1-5 and V is TRBV28; no reliable D call. This CDR3 is 13 amino acids long. Trimming stripped 2 bases from V and 7 bases from J, with 9 bases between. Germline V gives CDR1 MDHEN, CDR2 SYDVKM. CDR3 amino acids: CASSLVLAQPQHF. For the CDR3, the DNA is TGTGCCAGCAGTTTAGTGTTGGCCCAGCCCCAGCATTTT.

The V and J genes are TRBV19 and TRBJ2-7; tentative D call: TRBD1 (6 bases). V was shortened by 5 bases and J by 5 bases, with 13 bases between the two germline ends. The CDR3 is 13 amino acids. Germline loops: CDR1 LNHDA, CDR2 SQIVND (reference sequence). This CDR3 is CASSLRGPHEQYF. CDR3 nucleotide sequence: TGTGCCAGTAGTCTCAGGGGCCCCCACGAGCAGTACTTC.

This clone turned up a few times. The V call is TRBV19, the J call TRBJ1-5; 11 nucleotides align to TRBD1. J was trimmed by 6 bases and V by 7 bases; bases with no gene match: 5. The germline gives CDR1 LNHDA, CDR2 SQIVND (reference sequence). This CDR3 is 14 amino acids long. CDR3 amino acids: CASTGTGGRQPQHF. The CDR3 bases are TGTGCCAGTACCGGGACAGGGGGACGTCAGCCCCAGCATTTT.

This clone was seen once. The CDR3 sequence: CASSVLTGGRAEAFF. CDR3 in DNA: TGTGCCAGCAGCGTCCTCACAGGGGGTAGAGCTGAAGCTTTCTTT. This chain links TRBV2 with TRBJ1-1; 8 nucleotides align to TRBD1. CDR1 and CDR2 (germline): SNHLY, FYNNEI. Trimming at V came to 6 bases and at J to 6 bases, leaving 12 bases not matched to a gene. The CDR3 loop spans 15 amino acids. The full variable domain, completed using reference TRBV2 and TRBJ1-1, is EPEVTQTPSHQVTQMGQEVILRCVPISNHLYFYWYRQILGQKVEFLVSFYNNEISEKSEIFDDQFSVERPDGSNFTLKIRSTKLEDSAMYFCASSVLTGGRAEAFFGQGTRLTVV.

This chain uses TRBV15 with TRBJ1-3, with D possibly TRBD1 on 5 matching bases. Germline assignment: CDR1 LNHNV and CDR2 YYDKDF (reference sequence). Trimming left V 0 bases short and J 4 bases short, with 13 bases between. The CDR3 extends over 16 amino acids. CDR3 bases: TGTGCCACCAGCAGAGAGTCAGGGACCTCAGGAAACACCATATATTTT. Translated, it gives CATSRESGTSGNTIYF.

J is TRBJ1-4 and V is TRBV19, with D uncertain. This CDR3 comprises 11 residues. Germline V gives CDR1 LNHDA, CDR2 SQIVND (reference sequence). Trimming shortened V by 0 bases and J by 8 bases, and 1 base separated the two germline ends. The CDR3, as DNA: TGTGCCAGTAGTATAGAGGAAAAACTGTTTTTT. Amino acids: CASSIEEKLFF.

The V gene is TRBV5-4, the J gene TRBJ1-1; D possibly corresponds to TRBD1 (5 bases). The germline V gene has CDR1 SGHNT and CDR2 YYREEE (reference sequence). The V and J ends lost 0 bases and 5 bases respectively, with 17 bases between them. The length of the CDR3 is 16 residues. CDR3 amino acids: CASSLGGRLVGTEAFF. CDR3 coding DNA: TGTGCCAGCAGCTTGGGGGGCCGCTTAGTAGGAACTGAAGCTTTCTTT.

The J gene is TRBJ2-1, the V gene TRBV27; D is perhaps TRBD2 (6 bases). CDR1 MNHEY and CDR2 SMNVEV come from the germline V gene (reference sequence). V was pared by 3 bases and J by 8 bases, with 11 bases between. The CDR3 has 13 amino acids. As DNA, the CDR3 is TGTGCCAGCAGTTTTAGTTGGGGGGATGAGCAGTTCTTC. It encodes CASSFSWGDEQFF.

V and J are TRBV9 and TRBJ2-3, with no clear D. V was pared by 0 bases and J by 2 bases, with 10 bases between. CDR1 SGDLS and CDR2 YYNGEE come from the germline V gene. The length of the CDR3 is 15 residues. CDR3: CASSVGGYPTDTQYF. The CDR3 DNA reads as TGTGCCAGCAGCGTAGGAGGCTATCCCACAGATACGCAGTATTTT.